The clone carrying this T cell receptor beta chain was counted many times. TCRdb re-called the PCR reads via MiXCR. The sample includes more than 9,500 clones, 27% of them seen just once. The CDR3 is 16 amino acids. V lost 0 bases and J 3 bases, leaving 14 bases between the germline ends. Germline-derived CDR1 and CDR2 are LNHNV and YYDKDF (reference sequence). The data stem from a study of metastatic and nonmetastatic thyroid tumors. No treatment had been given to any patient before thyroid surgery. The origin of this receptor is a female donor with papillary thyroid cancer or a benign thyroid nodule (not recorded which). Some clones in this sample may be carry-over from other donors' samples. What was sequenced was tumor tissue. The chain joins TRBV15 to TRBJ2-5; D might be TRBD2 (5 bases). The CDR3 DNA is TGTGCCACCAGCAGAGATCTTGGGTACGGGGAAGAGACCCAGTACTTC. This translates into CATSRDLGYGEETQYF.